These T cell receptor beta chains were read from a single sample in a study of shared clonotypes between healthy human individuals. Repertoires were generated with immunoSEQ multiplex PCR, while TCRdb's copy carries only in-frame clones and drops some. The sample contains roughly 510,000 clones, roughly 79% of which appear only once. Sequenced sample: PBMCs. The receptors stem from a woman aged 40 to 55 in good health. Some clones in this sample may be carry-over from other donors' samples. Both conserved end residues are part of each CDR3. D genes are given only for firm matches. Clone size appears in some rows only: once, few, many, or a class for an expanded clone.

CDR3aa,CDR3nt,v_gene,j_gene,abundance,d_gene
CASSPGTAINTEAFF,TGTGCCAGTAGTCCCGGGACAGCGATTAACACTGAAGCTTTCTTT,TRBV19,TRBJ1-1,-,TRBD1
CASSTSGGEQYF,TGTGCCAGCAGCACTAGCGGGGGCGAGCAGTACTTC,TRBV11-2,TRBJ2-7,-,TRBD2
CASSQAQGAANEKLFF,TGCGCCAGCAGCCAAGCACAGGGGGCTGCTAATGAAAAACTGTTTTTT,TRBV4-1,TRBJ1-4,-,TRBD1
CASSPGGQTYEQYF,TGTGCCAGCTCACCGGGGGGACAGACCTACGAGCAGTACTTC,TRBV18,TRBJ2-7,few,-
CAWSRDLKANTGELFF,TGTGCCTGGAGCAGGGACCTCAAGGCGAACACCGGGGAGCTGTTTTTT,TRBV30,TRBJ2-2,-,-
CASSLGSGRAYEQYF,TGTGCCAGCAGCTTAGGGAGCGGGCGAGCCTACGAGCAGTACTTC,TRBV7-8,TRBJ2-7,-,-
CASSQGAFRRRTYEQYF,TGTGCCAGCAGCCAGGGCGCTTTCAGGCGACGCACTTACGAGCAGTACTTC,TRBV4-2,TRBJ2-7,once,-
CASSGTGGLTEAFF,TGTGCCAGCAGTGGAACAGGGGGTTTAACTGAAGCTTTCTTT,TRBV6-1,TRBJ1-1,-,TRBD1
CASSITSANTGELFF,TGTGCCAGTAGTATAACAAGCGCAAACACCGGGGAGCTGTTTTTT,TRBV19,TRBJ2-2,-,-
CASSIGGDRGLWSEQFF,TGTGCCAGTAGTATAGGGGGGGACAGGGGACTATGGAGTGAGCAGTTCTTC,TRBV19,TRBJ2-1,once,TRBD1
CATSIRTSGSYEQYF,TGTGCCACCAGTATCAGGACTAGCGGGAGTTACGAGCAGTACTTC,TRBV15,TRBJ2-7,-,TRBD2
CSANSEGYTEAFF,TGCAGCGCTAATAGTGAGGGGTACACTGAAGCTTTCTTT,TRBV29-1,TRBJ1-1,-,-
CAISEQGDYGYTF,TGTGCCATCAGTGAGCAGGGCGACTATGGCTACACCTTC,TRBV6-1,TRBJ1-2,once,-
CASSPLVPGRNYGYTF,TGTGCCAGCAGCCCTTTAGTCCCGGGACGGAACTATGGCTACACCTTC,TRBV7-8,TRBJ1-2,-,-
CASSWGGEVDIQYF,TGTGCCAGCAGCTGGGGGGGTGAGGTTGACATTCAGTACTTC,TRBV7-9,TRBJ2-4,once,TRBD2
CASSLALAGREQYF,TGTGCCAGCAGCTTAGCTCTAGCGGGACGCGAGCAGTACTTC,TRBV7-2,TRBJ2-7,few,TRBD2
CASSSSWETQYF,TGTGCCAGCAGCTCCTCTTGGGAGACCCAGTACTTC,TRBV14,TRBJ2-5,-,-
CASSLTGTLGNQPQHF,TGTGCCAGCAGCCTAACCGGGACACTTGGCAATCAGCCCCAGCATTTT,TRBV7-9,TRBJ1-5,-,-
CASSARDRGKNEQFF,TGCGCCAGCAGCGCACGGGACAGGGGTAAAAATGAGCAGTTCTTC,TRBV5-1,TRBJ2-1,-,TRBD1
CASSFGRHSGANVLTF,TGTGCCAGCAGCTTCGGACGGCACTCTGGGGCCAACGTCCTGACTTTC,TRBV11-1,TRBJ2-6,-,-
CASSFLGREGPMYF,TGTGCCAGCAGCTTCCTGGGGCGGGAGGGCCCCATGTACTTC,TRBV5-6,TRBJ2-7,-,TRBD2
CASSFLVYGTSGRAGDTQYF,TGCGCCAGCAGCTTCCTAGTCTACGGGACTAGCGGGAGGGCGGGAGATACGCAGTATTTT,TRBV5-1,TRBJ2-3,-,TRBD2
CASSLDRVLGTQYF,TGTGCCAGCAGCTTAGACAGGGTTCTCGGGACCCAGTACTTC,TRBV7-9,TRBJ2-5,-,-
CASSPRDMGAYEQYF,TGTGCCAGCAGCCCCCGCGACATGGGTGCCTACGAGCAGTACTTC,TRBV7-9,TRBJ2-7,-,-
CASSSTGRRGVSYEQYF,TGTGCCAGCAGCTCGACAGGAAGGCGGGGGGTATCCTACGAGCAGTACTTC,TRBV7-9,TRBJ2-7,-,TRBD2
CASSAQGAHTEAFF,TGTGCCAGCAGCGCACAGGGGGCGCACACTGAAGCTTTCTTT,TRBV7-6,TRBJ1-1,once,TRBD1
CASRRRGLLLRTDTQYF,TGCGCCAGCAGGCGCAGGGGGCTCTTATTAAGAACAGATACGCAGTATTTT,TRBV10-2,TRBJ2-3,-,TRBD1
CASSEAGTGPEKLFF,TGTGCCAGCAGTGAGGCGGGGACAGGGCCTGAAAAACTGTTTTTT,TRBV2,TRBJ1-4,-,TRBD1
CASSLGGQGGSYNEQFF,TGTGCCAGCAGCTTGGGCGGACAGGGAGGCTCCTACAATGAGCAGTTCTTC,TRBV5-6,TRBJ2-1,-,TRBD1
CAWSAPAASAYGYTF,TGTGCCTGGAGTGCCCCCGCAGCATCCGCCTATGGCTACACCTTC,TRBV30,TRBJ1-2,-,-
CASSEGGGPPYEQYF,TGTGCCAGCAGTGAAGGGGGCGGGCCCCCCTACGAGCAGTACTTC,TRBV2,TRBJ2-7,few,-
CASSLNSIGDEQYF,TGTGCCAGCAGCTTAAACAGCATAGGCGACGAGCAGTACTTC,TRBV7-3,TRBJ2-7,-,-
CAWAGTGVSSNQPQHF,TGTGCCTGGGCCGGGACAGGGGTTTCTAGCAATCAGCCCCAGCATTTT,TRBV30,TRBJ1-5,-,TRBD1
CASSQRPIATNEKLFF,TGTGCCAGCAGCCAAAGGCCTATTGCAACTAATGAAAAACTGTTTTTT,TRBV14,TRBJ1-4,-,-
CASSFLLLSSGNTIYF,TGTGCCAGCAGCTTTTTGCTGCTAAGCTCTGGAAACACCATATATTTT,TRBV11-2,TRBJ1-3,-,-
CASSPSTGGDYEQYF,TGTGCCAGCAGCCCCTCCACAGGGGGCGACTACGAGCAGTACTTC,TRBV7-2,TRBJ2-7,-,TRBD1
CAWSSLGVYTEAFF,TGTGCCTGGAGTTCCCTCGGGGTCTACACTGAAGCTTTCTTT,TRBV30,TRBJ1-1,-,-
CSVEEVGENTEAFF,TGCAGCGTTGAAGAGGTGGGGGAAAACACTGAAGCTTTCTTT,TRBV29-1,TRBJ1-1,-,-
CASSTADRFGEQYF,TGTGCCAGCAGCACCGCGGACAGGTTCGGGGAGCAGTACTTC,TRBV7-2,TRBJ2-7,-,TRBD1
CASSALTRGSTDTQYF,TGTGCCAGCAGCGCGCTAACCCGTGGTAGCACAGATACGCAGTATTTT,TRBV7-9,TRBJ2-3,many,-
CASSLRTGGGAQYF,TGTGCCAGCAGCTTAAGGACAGGCGGAGGGGCCCAGTACTTC,TRBV7-8,TRBJ2-5,-,-
CASSSPGAANTGELFF,TGTGCCAGCAGCTCCCCGGGGGCTGCGAACACCGGGGAGCTGTTTTTT,TRBV7-2,TRBJ2-2,-,-
CASSTSQSGIKREQFF,TGTGCCAGCAGTACAAGTCAAAGCGGGATTAAGCGTGAGCAGTTCTTC,TRBV28,TRBJ2-1,-,TRBD2
CASSSPRGLGARDEQYF,TGTGCCAGCAGTTCCCCTCGGGGGTTGGGGGCCCGGGACGAGCAGTACTTC,TRBV28,TRBJ2-7,-,-
CSAAGNEQFF,TGCAGTGCCGCGGGCAATGAGCAGTTCTTC,TRBV20-1,TRBJ2-1,once,-
CASSPSGHFTYEQYF,TGTGCCAGCAGTCCCTCGGGACACTTTACCTACGAGCAGTACTTC,TRBV6-1,TRBJ2-7,-,-
CASSTPGQGARSYGYTF,TGTGCCAGTAGTACCCCGGGACAGGGGGCGAGATCCTATGGCTACACCTTC,TRBV19,TRBJ1-2,-,TRBD1
CASSRREGQNEQYF,TGTGCCAGCAGCAGGCGGGAGGGCCAAAACGAGCAGTACTTC,TRBV11-1,TRBJ2-7,once,TRBD2
CASSSGQGHYYNEQFF,TGTGCCAGCAGTTCTGGACAGGGCCATTACTACAATGAGCAGTTCTTC,TRBV5-4,TRBJ2-1,-,TRBD1
CAWSGAGEQYF,TGTGCCTGGAGTGGGGCGGGCGAGCAGTACTTC,TRBV30,TRBJ2-7,-,-
CASSLAGRLYGYTF,TGTGCCAGCAGCTTGGCGGGCAGGTTATATGGCTACACCTTC,TRBV5-6,TRBJ1-2,few,-
CASSAGTVNEKLFF,TGTGCCAGCAGCGCTGGGACAGTGAATGAAAAACTGTTTTTT,TRBV27,TRBJ1-4,-,TRBD1
CASSKKTREAFF,TGTGCCAGCAGCAAAAAGACCCGTGAAGCTTTCTTT,TRBV11-2,TRBJ1-1,-,-
CASKRGRGNTEAFF,TGTGCCAGTAAGAGGGGGCGGGGGAACACTGAAGCTTTCTTT,TRBV19,TRBJ1-1,once,TRBD1
CASGGLAEETQYF,TGTGCCAGCGGGGGACTAGCGGAGGAGACCCAGTACTTC,TRBV27,TRBJ2-5,many,TRBD2